This section outlines one T cell receptor (beta chain) sequence together with its context. Each subset's genomic DNA was split evenly across several immunoSEQ plates. The assay was immunoSEQ multiplex PCR, and TCRdb's table has in-frame clones only and misses some. The sample contains about 1 million clones, around 76% of which appear only once. The source of the sample is a study of shared clonotypes between healthy human individuals. In the study overall: Donors, aged 18 to 49, were two women and three men.

The sequence came from a young man in good health. Sequencing was performed on memory CD4+ T cells sorted from blood. Subset indicated: CD45RA-negative fraction.

CDR3 protein: CASSDPGHYTGELFF. The DNA for the CDR3 is TGTGCCAGCAGCGACCCGGGACACTACACCGGGGAGCTGTTTTTT. The chain recombines TRBV7-9 with TRBJ2-2, with a tentative D call TRBD1 (6 bases). In germline, CDR1 is SEHNR, CDR2 FQNEAQ (reference sequence). CDR3 length: 15 residues. V lost 5 bases and J lost 3, with 13 bases in between.